This T cell receptor (beta chain) was obtained from a study of cytomegalovirus exposure and HLA in healthy donors. Germline V gene lookup returns CDR1 SGHRS and CDR2 YFSETQ. The length of the CDR3 is 14 residues. The trim removed 4 bases at V and 2 bases at J, leaving 4 bases unmatched. PCR primers comprised 60 Vbeta and 13 Jbeta primers. Data came from immunoSEQ multiplex PCR; TCRdb stores just in-frame clones and leaves some out. The sample has approximately 180,000 clones, more than 9.5% seen once. Whole-study results and caveats: The listing of 150 or so TCR beta chains classed them as cytomegalovirus-associated.

Note on this clone: The target antigen is unknown.

The chain carries TRBV5-1 and TRBJ2-3; 7 bases line up with TRBD1. Sequencing was performed on PBMCs. This clonotype was obtained from a man over 45 in good health and CMV-seropositive. CDR3 sequence reads: CASSTGDHTDTQYF. For the CDR3, the DNA is TGCGCCAGCAGCACAGGGGACCACACAGATACGCAGTATTTT.